A single T cell receptor beta chain is shown here with its context. This receptor's antigen is unknown. Base qualities were left out, and no much larger clone turns up one base away. The data stem from a study of blood T cell repertoires in COVID-19 (dated by TCRdb to 2018 to 2020). Some background on the complete study: Samples from collaborators originated in the United States, Italy and Spain and spanned both the acute and convalescent phases of COVID-19. The prospective study material was composed of cDNA or gDNA derived from T cells, B-cell-depleted T cells, or PBMCs. Deeply sampled blood TCRbeta repertoires from subjects exposed to, actively infected with, or recovered from COVID-19 were included in the dataset. HLA class I and class II types, where available, came from metadata supplied by the sample provider rather than from assay-based typing. The repertoires were released in a freely available public database intended as a resource for research on the immune response to SARS-CoV-2. Nearly every sample came with metadata listing a de-identified subject ID, COVID-19 status, age in years and sex. The samples were drawn from two sources: the first 160 participants of the ongoing ImmuneRACE study, and 1,000 to 1,500 subjects contributed by 6 global collaborators. Paper-wide results and their limitations: How much clinical and demographic metadata was included differed by source and by participant, and the metadata was provided uncurated.

The immunoSEQ Assay, a bias-controlled multiplex PCR, was used to amplify TCRbeta CDR3 regions from genomic DNA. From the authors' description of their analysis: Within the assay, amplification of reference gene primers was used to estimate how many nucleated cells each sample contained. Sequence reads were collapsed and filtered to measure the absolute abundance of every unique TCRbeta CDR3 rearrangement. For each sample, productive Simpson clonality was calculated as the square root of Simpson's diversity index across productive rearrangements. As stored in TCRdb, this immuneACCESS dataset retains in-frame rearrangements with V and J assigned. A fraction of the clones does not appear; measured against another copy, unresolved V genes explain less than half of the discrepancy, and the remainder lacks a known reason. The DNA gave D and trimming, while V, J and clone size come from that table. The sample table holds roughly 330,000 clones, of which 80% to 90% were seen once. The top ten hold over 4.5% of the sample.

Participants in the prospective study were enrolled through a virtual design, were aged about 18 to 89 years, and lived in about 25 United States geographic areas. To assign participants to cohorts, the prospective study relied on clinical history that participants themselves reported in a screening survey and a study questionnaire. ImmuneRACE Cohort 3 recovered participants were defined by two consecutive negative NP/OP PCR tests, healthcare professional clearance, or symptom resolution. Each participant in the prospective study had whole blood, serum and a nasopharyngeal or oropharyngeal swab collected by mobile phlebotomists. Additional blood draws and questionnaires over an approximately two-month period could optionally be provided by prospective study participants. Before DNA extraction, prospective study blood samples were shipped either frozen or at room temperature. Looking up the germline V gene yields CDR1 KGHDR and CDR2 SFDVKD. Including the terminal cysteine and phenylalanine, the CDR3 comprises 16 residues. The CDR3 DNA has 48 bases and is translated from base 1. Trimming at the junction amounts to 3 bases on V and 2 bases on J, and the germline ends lie 13 bases apart.

Material for sequencing was PBMCs or T cells enriched from blood (not recorded which). This clonotype originated in a man aged 25 to 45 who had recovered from COVID-19. The V and J genes are TRBV24-1 and TRBJ2-1; TRBD2 could be the D gene, as 7 bases match. The nucleotides read TGTGCCACCAGTGATAATAGGGGGGGCACCTACAATGAGCAGTTCTTC. Translation gives CATSDNRGGTYNEQFF.